Below, one T cell receptor beta chain is given with its context. Its recognized antigen is unknown. It has no much larger one-base neighbor in the sample; base qualities were not kept. This sample is drawn from a study of blood T cell repertoires in COVID-19 (dated by TCRdb to 2020 to 2021). The study in broad terms: The collaborator samples originated in the United States, Italy and Spain and spanned the acute and convalescent phases of COVID-19. The prospective study material was composed of cDNA or gDNA derived from T cells, B-cell-depleted T cells, or PBMCs. The dataset comprised deeply sampled blood TCRbeta repertoires from subjects exposed to, actively infected with, or recovered from COVID-19. The repertoires were released in a freely available public database meant as a resource for research on the immune response to SARS-CoV-2. The samples were drawn from two sources: the first 160 participants of the ongoing ImmuneRACE study, and fewer than 1,500 subjects contributed by 6 global collaborators. The sample metadata nearly always contained a de-identified subject ID, COVID-19 status, age in years and sex. HLA class I and class II types, where available, came from metadata supplied by the sample provider rather than from assay-based typing.

The study at large found these results: Clinical and demographic metadata were provided uncurated, with the amount varying by source and participant.

Participants in the prospective study were aged about 18 to 100 years, lived in more than 20 United States geographic areas, and enrolled through a virtual design. In the prospective study, participants were assigned to cohorts based on the clinical history participants reported in a screening survey and a study questionnaire. Recovered participants in ImmuneRACE Cohort 3 were defined as having two consecutive negative NP/OP PCR tests, clearance from a healthcare professional, or resolution of symptoms. In the prospective study, mobile phlebotomists collected whole blood, serum and a nasopharyngeal or oropharyngeal swab from each participant. Participants in the prospective study had the option to provide additional blood draws and questionnaires over an approximately 2-month period. Blood samples from the prospective study were shipped frozen or at room temperature prior to DNA extraction. Trimming takes 1 base off V and 6 bases off J; junction bases not matched to a gene: 6. The germline V gene supplies CDR1 LGHNA and CDR2 YSLEER. From cysteine to phenylalanine, the CDR3 is 16 amino acids long. The DNA shown is the 48-base CDR3, in frame from base 1.

The immunoSEQ Assay, a bias-controlled multiplex PCR, was used to amplify TCRbeta CDR3 regions from genomic DNA. Under the source paper's analysis protocol: The number of nucleated cells in each sample was estimated by amplification of reference gene primers within the assay. To quantify the absolute abundance of each unique TCRbeta CDR3 rearrangement, sequence reads were collapsed and filtered. Productive Simpson clonality was computed per sample as the square root of Simpson's diversity index over productive rearrangements. TCRdb took this table from immuneACCESS and kept in-frame rearrangements with V and J called. Such tables lack part of the clones; where checked against another copy, unresolved V genes explain under half of the gap, and the rest is unexplained. Clone size and the V and J calls come from that table; the DNA yielded D and trimming. The sample table records 250,000 to 300,000 clones; approximately 88% of these occur just once. 1.5% to 2% of the sample rests with the top ten.

Recombination linked TRBV4-3 to TRBJ2-3; 11 middle bases align to TRBD2. The TCR sequence derives from a woman aged 40-49 years who had recovered from COVID-19. Sequencing was done on a sample of PBMCs or T cells enriched from blood (not recorded which). Here the CDR3 is given as CASSQGLAGRSDTQYF. The DNA reads as follows: TGCGCCAGCAGCCAAGGACTAGCGGGACGTTCGGATACGCAGTATTTT.